The 19 T cell receptor beta chains presented below share a single source sample, sequenced in a study of tumor-infiltrating lymphocytes in oesophageal squamous cell carcinoma. TCRdb called the PCR reads again in MiXCR, with one record for every CDR3 protein. The table includes under 11,000 distinct CDR3 sequences, 55% to 75% detected once. The source material was esophageal tumor tissue. The source of these receptors is a female donor with esophageal squamous cell carcinoma.

Relative to its sample, this clonotype is medium-sized. The rearrangement uses TRBV5-6 and TRBJ1-2; D unresolved. V was trimmed by 1 base and J by 1 base, leaving 8 bases between them. This CDR3 is built from 14 residues. From germline, CDR1 is SGHDT and CDR2 YYEEEE. DNA for the CDR3: TGTGCCAGCAGCTTGTTTGTGGTTAACTATGGCTACACCTTC. Translated, it gives CASSLFVVNYGYTF. Supplemented by reference TRBV5-6 and TRBJ1-2, the full variable domain reads DAGVTQSPTHLIKTRGQQVTLRCSPKSGHDTVSWYQQALGQGPQFIFQYYEEEERQRGNFPDRFSGHQFPNYSSELNVNALLLGDSALYLCASSLFVVNYGYTFGSGTRLTVV.

The J gene is TRBJ2-3, the V gene TRBV6-8; perhaps TRBD2 as D (5 bases). Germline V lookup: CDR1 MNHGY, CDR2 SAAAGT. The CDR3 runs to 15 residues. The V end was cut by 4 bases, the J end by 0 bases, with 11 bases between. The CDR3: CASSFRGSSTDTQYF. In DNA, the CDR3 is TGTGCCAGCAGTTTCCGTGGGAGTAGCACAGATACGCAGTATTTT.

The chain joins TRBV7-8 to TRBJ2-5, with D possibly being TRBD1 or TRBD2 (5 bases each). Germline CDR1 reads SGHVS; CDR2 reads FQNEAQ. V was cut by 0 bases and J by 1 base, with 15 bases left in between. The CDR3 extends over 17 amino acids. The CDR3, as DNA: TGTGCCAGCAGCTTAGCGGTCAATTCAGGGAGCCAAGAGACCCAGTACTTC. The encoded protein is CASSLAVNSGSQETQYF.

The V and J genes are TRBV7-3 and TRBJ2-2; 14 bases line up with TRBD2. Germline V gene sequence: CDR1 SGHTA, CDR2 FQGTGA. The CDR3 sequence is 16 residues long. J was trimmed by 1 base and V by 5 bases; bases with no gene match: 0. CDR3: CASSGLAGGNTGELFF. CDR3 bases: TGTGCCAGCAGCGGACTAGCGGGAGGGAACACCGGGGAGCTGTTTTTT.

This rearrangement joins TRBV27 to TRBJ2-3; 12 nucleotides align to TRBD2. The J call may be wrong; the DNA end is better matched by TRBJ2-1. The V gene's germline CDR1 is MNHEY and CDR2 SMNVEV (reference sequence). The CDR3 is 17 amino acids. DNA for the CDR3: TGTGCCAGCAGACCCGGGACTAGCGGGCGAACCTACAATGAGCAGTTCTTC. Its protein product is CASRPGTSGRTYNEQFF.

V usage is TRBV7-2 and J usage is TRBJ2-1, with D perhaps TRBD1 (6 bases). Germline assignment: CDR1 SGHTA and CDR2 FQGNSA. V lost 1 base, J lost 7 bases, and 11 bases lay in between. The CDR3 is made up of 14 amino acids. As DNA, the CDR3 is TGTGCCAGCAGCTTAGATGGGACAAGGAATGAGCAGTTCTTC. Its translation: CASSLDGTRNEQFF.

The rearrangement links TRBV7-6 to TRBJ2-3; D might be TRBD1 or TRBD2, each matching 5 bases. CDR1 is SGHVS, CDR2 FNYEAQ, per germline. This CDR3 has 16 amino acids. V lost 1 base and J 3 bases, leaving 14 bases between the germline ends. The CDR3 reads CASSLVARGLTDTQYF. In DNA form, the CDR3 reads TGTGCCAGCAGCTTAGTCGCGAGGGGATTAACAGATACGCAGTATTTT.

This chain connects TRBV28 to TRBJ2-7; D ambiguous. The better agreement between TRBJ1-2 and the DNA end casts doubt on the J call. The length of the CDR3 is 15 residues. CDR1 and CDR2 (germline): MDHEN, SYDVKM. CDR3 residues: CASSLGWHGGRGYTF. The CDR3 region has the DNA TGTGCCAGCAGTTTAGGATGGCACGGAGGTCGGGGCTACACCTTC.

The rearrangement joins TRBV27 to TRBJ2-5, with TRBD1 matching 10 bases. The J call may be incorrect, as the DNA end agrees better with TRBJ1-2. Germline V lookup: CDR1 MNHEY, CDR2 SMNVEV (reference sequence). The CDR3 covers 14 residues. CDR3 sequence (DNA): TGTGCCAGCAGTTCCGGGACAGGGGCGGGTGGCTACACCTTC. Translated: CASSSGTGAGGYTF.

The V and J genes are TRBV7-8 and TRBJ2-5; maybe TRBD1 (5 bases). The DNA matches TRBJ1-2 better at its end, which makes the J call doubtful. Germline V gene lookup returns CDR1 SGHVS and CDR2 FQNEAQ. The CDR3 has 12 amino acids. CDR3 sequence reads: CASSLAEGQYTF. The CDR3 DNA reads TGTGCCAGCAGCTTAGCTGAGGGGCAGTACACCTTC.

The chain employs TRBV11-2 and TRBJ1-3, with 10 bases lining up with TRBD1. Germline loops: CDR1 SGHAT, CDR2 FQNNGV. Trimming at V came to 0 bases and at J to 1 base, leaving 3 bases not matched to a gene. The CDR3 has 17 residues. The CDR3 sequence: CASSLEGQGTSGNTIYF. CDR3 bases: TGTGCCAGCAGCTTAGAGGGACAGGGGACTTCTGGAAACACCATATATTTT.

This clonotype appeared once. The gene calls are TRBV7-2 and TRBJ2-5; D is perhaps TRBD1 or TRBD2 (5 bases each). Judging by the DNA end, TRBJ2-7 fits better; the J call may be wrong. The germline gives CDR1 SGHTA, CDR2 FQGNSA. This CDR3 has 13 residues. As DNA, the CDR3 is TGTGCCAGCAGCTTATCGGGACCCAACGAGCAGTACTTC. Amino acids: CASSLSGPNEQYF.

This clonotype has only a few counts. The V and J genes are TRBV7-2 and TRBJ2-1, with 8 positions matching TRBD2. The end of the DNA aligns better with TRBJ2-5, so the J call may be wrong. This CDR3 is built from 16 residues. Germline V gives CDR1 SGHTA, CDR2 FQGNSA. CDR3 coding DNA: TGTGCCAGCAGCTTAGCGAGCGGGAGATTGCAAGAGACCCAGTACTTC. Translating it yields CASSLASGRLQETQYF.

This chain uses TRBV7-3 with TRBJ2-1; TRBD2 agrees at 14 bases. V shed 5 bases and J 7 bases; nucleotides not matched to a gene: 7. Germline V CDR1 and CDR2: SGHTA, FQGTGA. The CDR3 spans 16 residues. CDR3 in amino acids: CASSPTGLAGDNEQFF. CDR3 nucleotide sequence: TGTGCCAGCAGCCCCACGGGACTAGCGGGAGATAATGAGCAGTTCTTC.

The V gene is TRBV10-3, the J gene TRBJ2-5, with TRBD1 as a possible D gene (6 bases). The better agreement between TRBJ2-7 and the DNA end casts doubt on the J call. From germline, CDR1 is ENHRY and CDR2 SYGVKD. The CDR3 covers 14 residues. CDR3 loop: CAISASHREYEQYF. The CDR3 DNA reads TGTGCCATCAGTGCTTCCCACAGGGAGTACGAGCAGTACTTC.

This clonotype was seen more than once but under ten times. The CDR3 loop reads CATSGSGGGRGYNEQFF. CDR3 sequence (DNA): TGTGCCACCAGTGGAAGCGGAGGGGGACGCGGGTACAATGAGCAGTTCTTC. This rearrangement joins TRBV24-1 to TRBJ2-1, with D perhaps assigned TRBD1 or TRBD2 (6 bases each). This CDR3 is 17 amino acids long. Germline CDR1 is KGHDR and CDR2 is SFDVKD. Trimming shortened V by 5 bases and J by 4 bases, and 20 bases separated the two germline ends.

V is TRBV27 and J is TRBJ2-1; the D is unclear. This CDR3 comprises 13 residues. V gave up 3 bases and J gave up 7 bases, with 10 bases separating them. In germline, CDR1 is MNHEY, CDR2 SMNVEV (reference sequence). CDR3 region: CASSFSPINEQFF. Written as DNA, the CDR3 is TGTGCCAGCAGTTTCTCTCCTATAAATGAGCAGTTCTTC.

This clonotype occurred once. The J gene is TRBJ2-5, the V gene TRBV5-1; 10 nucleotides line up with TRBD1. TRBJ2-1 matches the DNA end more closely, so the J call is doubtful. Germline V lookup: CDR1 SGHRS, CDR2 YFSETQ. There are 14 residues in the CDR3. The DNA of the CDR3 is TGCGCCAGCAGGCCGGACAGGGGGGCCTACGAGCAGTTCTTC. This gives the protein CASRPDRGAYEQFF.

CDR3 nucleotide sequence: TGCAGTGCTCGATCCGGGATAGATAATGAAAAACTGTTTTTT. Protein: CSARSGIDNEKLFF. The V and J genes are TRBV20-1 and TRBJ1-4; D is undetermined. The CDR3 length is 14 residues. V dropped 5 bases and J dropped 4 bases, with 14 bases sitting between them. Germline V gene lookup returns CDR1 DFQATT and CDR2 SNEGSKA (reference sequence).